The clone carrying this T cell receptor beta chain was seen a few times. Antigen: not known. Then a second PCR, running about 6 to 12 cycles, was carried out with a sample-barcoded 5' primer and a J-beta primer mix. From the 5' RACE reads, TCRdb called clonotypes with MiXCR, one entry per CDR3 protein. The sample lists approximately 670,000 distinct CDR3 sequences; roughly 43% were seen once. The record originates from a study of blood T cells in healthy people across ages. Study-level points and caveats: Fewer expanded clones and more diversity marked long-lived versus aged donors.

The CDR3 length is 14 residues. The junction had 7 bases not matched to a gene; V was cut back by 6 bases and J by 6 bases. The sequence was obtained from an elderly man in good health. Specimen: blood. The genes are TRBV12-3 or TRBV12-4 and TRBJ1-4, with 7 bases lining up with TRBD1. The CDR3: CASSRTGSDEKLFF. For the CDR3, the DNA is TGTGCCAGCAGCCGGACAGGAAGCGATGAAAAACTGTTTTTT.